This entry is about one T cell receptor (beta chain). This sample is drawn from a study of cytomegalovirus exposure and HLA in healthy donors. TCRdb keeps only in-frame clones here, not all; method: immunoSEQ multiplex PCR. The repertoire holds about 130,000 clones, with about 88% as singletons. V gave up 1 base and J gave up 5 bases; unmatched junction bases: 4. Germline V gene data show CDR1 as SEHNR and CDR2 as FQNEAQ (reference sequence). CDR3 length: 16 amino acids. This TCR was recovered from a woman between 18 and 30 years old in good health and CMV-seronegative. Sequencing used PBMCs. This chain links TRBV7-9 with TRBJ1-5; 11 nucleotides align to TRBD1. The CDR3 DNA follows: TGTGCCAGCAGCTTAGGGACAGGGGGCTGGCATCAGCCCCAGCATTTT. Translating gives CASSLGTGGWHQPQHF.